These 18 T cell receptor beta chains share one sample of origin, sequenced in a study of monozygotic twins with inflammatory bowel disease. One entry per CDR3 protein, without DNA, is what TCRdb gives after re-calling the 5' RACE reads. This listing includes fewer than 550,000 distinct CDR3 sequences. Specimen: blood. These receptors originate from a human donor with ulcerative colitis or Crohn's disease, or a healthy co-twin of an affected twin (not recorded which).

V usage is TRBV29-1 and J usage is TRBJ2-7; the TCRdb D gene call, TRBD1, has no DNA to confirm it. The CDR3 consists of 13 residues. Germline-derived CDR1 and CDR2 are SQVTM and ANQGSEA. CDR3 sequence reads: CSVLGGAPYEQYF.

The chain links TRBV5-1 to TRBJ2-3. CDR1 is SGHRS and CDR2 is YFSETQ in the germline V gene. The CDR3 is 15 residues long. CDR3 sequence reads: CASSLASRRTDTQYF.

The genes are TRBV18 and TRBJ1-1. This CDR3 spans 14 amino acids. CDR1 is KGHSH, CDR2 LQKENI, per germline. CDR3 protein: CASSPQDTDTEAFF.

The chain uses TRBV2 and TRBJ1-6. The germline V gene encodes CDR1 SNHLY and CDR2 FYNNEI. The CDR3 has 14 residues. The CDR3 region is CASSETEYNSPLHF.

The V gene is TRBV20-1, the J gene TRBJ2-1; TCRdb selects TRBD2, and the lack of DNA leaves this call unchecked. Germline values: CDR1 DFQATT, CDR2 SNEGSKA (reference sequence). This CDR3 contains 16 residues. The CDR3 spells CSARDRTSGRGVEQFF.

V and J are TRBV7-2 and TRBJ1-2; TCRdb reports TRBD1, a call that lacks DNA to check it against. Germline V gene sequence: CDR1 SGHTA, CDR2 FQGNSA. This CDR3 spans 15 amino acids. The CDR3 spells CATSGGIIEVNGYTF.

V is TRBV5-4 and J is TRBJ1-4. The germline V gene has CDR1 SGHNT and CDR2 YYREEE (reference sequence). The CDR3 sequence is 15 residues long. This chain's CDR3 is CASRPSAATNEKLFF.

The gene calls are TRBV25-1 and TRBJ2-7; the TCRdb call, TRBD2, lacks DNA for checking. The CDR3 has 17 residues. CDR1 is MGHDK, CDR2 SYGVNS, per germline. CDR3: CASSPGSGLAGDWEQYF.

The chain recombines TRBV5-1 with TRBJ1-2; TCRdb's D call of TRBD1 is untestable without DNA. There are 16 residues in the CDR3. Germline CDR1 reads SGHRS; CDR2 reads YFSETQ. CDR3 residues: CASSLRTGGVGDGYTF.

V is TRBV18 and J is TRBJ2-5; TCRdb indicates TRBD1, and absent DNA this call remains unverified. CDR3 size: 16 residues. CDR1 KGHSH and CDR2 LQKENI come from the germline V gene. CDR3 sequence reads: CASSPRQDLHQETQYF. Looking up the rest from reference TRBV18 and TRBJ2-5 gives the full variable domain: NAGVMQNPRHLVRRRGQEARLRCSPMKGHSHVYWYRQLPEEGLKFMVYLQKENIIDESGMPKERFSAEFPKEGPSILRIQQVVRGDSAAYFCASSPRQDLHQETQYFGPGTRLLVL.

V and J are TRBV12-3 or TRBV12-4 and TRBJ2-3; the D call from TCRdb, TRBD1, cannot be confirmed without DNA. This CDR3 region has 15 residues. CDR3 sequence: CASSLDTENTDTQYF.

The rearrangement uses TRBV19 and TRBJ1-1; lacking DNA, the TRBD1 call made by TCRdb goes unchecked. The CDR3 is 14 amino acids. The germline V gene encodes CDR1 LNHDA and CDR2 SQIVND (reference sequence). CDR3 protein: CASSRTAINTEAFF.

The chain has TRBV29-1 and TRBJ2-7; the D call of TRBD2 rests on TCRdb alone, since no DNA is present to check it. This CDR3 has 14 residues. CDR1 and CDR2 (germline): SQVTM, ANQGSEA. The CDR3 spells CSVGSLGPLYEQYF.

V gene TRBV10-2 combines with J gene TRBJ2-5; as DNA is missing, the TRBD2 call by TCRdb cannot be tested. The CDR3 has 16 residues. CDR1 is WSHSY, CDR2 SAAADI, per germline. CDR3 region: CASSDPGYNRGETQYF.

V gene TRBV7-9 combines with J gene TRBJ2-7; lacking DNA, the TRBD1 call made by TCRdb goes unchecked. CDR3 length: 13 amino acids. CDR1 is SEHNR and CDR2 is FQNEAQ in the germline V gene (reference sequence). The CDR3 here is CASSPLDTYEQYF. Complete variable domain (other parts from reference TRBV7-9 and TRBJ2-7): DTGVSQNPRHKITKRGQNVTFRCDPISEHNRLYWYRQTLGQGPEFLTYFQNEAQLEKSRLLSDRFSAERPKGSFSTLEIQRTEQGDSAMYLCASSPLDTYEQYFGPGTRLTVT.

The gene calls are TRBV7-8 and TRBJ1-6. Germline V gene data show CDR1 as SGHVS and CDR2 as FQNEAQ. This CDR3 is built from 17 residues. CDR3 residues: CASSLGFGRGIGSPLHF.

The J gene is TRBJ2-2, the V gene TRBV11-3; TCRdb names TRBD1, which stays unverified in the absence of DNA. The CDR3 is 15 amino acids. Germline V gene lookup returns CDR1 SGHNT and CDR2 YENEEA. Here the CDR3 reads CASSLNGQFTGELFF.

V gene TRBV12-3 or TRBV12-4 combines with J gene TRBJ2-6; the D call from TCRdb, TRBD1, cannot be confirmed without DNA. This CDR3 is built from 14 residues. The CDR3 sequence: CASSTGTTANVLTF.